This T cell receptor beta chain was identified in a study of blood T cell repertoires in COVID-19. For the study at large: The origin of the acute and convalescent COVID-19 samples was the United States, Italy and Spain. Sources were T cells, B-cell-depleted T cells, or PBMCs; the material itself was cDNA or gDNA.

This clone was counted only a few times. From germline, CDR1 is MNHEY and CDR2 SMNVEV (reference sequence). Trimming took 3 bases from V and 1 from J, leaving 15 bases between them. This CDR3 spans 16 amino acids. Original methodology: Estimates of nucleated cell counts were drawn from the amplification of reference gene primers. Generated by immunoSEQ multiplex PCR, the TCRdb table keeps only in-frame clones and is missing some. D and trimming were read from the DNA, whereas the V and J calls and clone size are those reported in that table. The profile shows about 120,000 clones, 85% of them singletons.

The V call is TRBV27, the J call TRBJ1-1; a possible D gene is TRBD1 (6 bases). The specimen was peripheral blood. The TCR comes from an elderly man with active or convalescent COVID-19. CDR3 protein: CASSFASRGTNTEAFF. CDR3 DNA: TGTGCCAGCAGTTTCGCTTCAAGGGGGACGAACACTGAAGCTTTCTTT.